The rows below give T cell receptor beta chains drawn from one sample of a study of PD-1 blockade in mismatch repair-deficient tumors. Clones were sequenced by immunoSEQ multiplex PCR, and TCRdb holds only the in-frame ones, with some missing. Of about 68,000 clones in the sample, 70% to 85% were seen once. Sequencing was performed on peripheral blood, taken 2 weeks after starting pembrolizumab. Every receptor here comes from an adult with mismatch repair-deficient cancer. CDR3s include the opening cysteine and the closing phenylalanine or tryptophan. A D gene is named only where the DNA matches it firmly. The size field is filled for only some rows; it gives once, few, many or a size class.

size,V,J,D,DNA,CDR3
few,TRBV7-9,TRBJ2-5,TRBD1,TGTGCCAGCAGCCCCGGGACAGGTAGTCCCCAGTACTTC,CASSPGTGSPQYF
NA,TRBV4-2,TRBJ1-5,TRBD1,TGTGCCAGCAGCCAAGAAACCGGACAGGGGAATCAGCCCCAGCATTTT,CASSQETGQGNQPQHF
few,TRBV19,TRBJ1-2,TRBD1,TGTGCCAGTAGAAACCGGACAGGGGGAGGTGGCTACACCTTC,CASRNRTGGGGYTF
NA,TRBV7-3,TRBJ2-5,NA,TGTGCCAGCAGCTTATCCCAGCAAGAGACCCAGTACTTC,CASSLSQQETQYF
NA,TRBV5-5,TRBJ2-1,TRBD2,TGTGCCAGCAGCGATTACTTTGTTAGCGGGCCTGACAATGAGCAGTTCTTC,CASSDYFVSGPDNEQFF
NA,TRBV19,TRBJ1-3,NA,TGTGCCAGTAGGCCGGGACAAGCTGGAAACACCATATATTTT,CASRPGQAGNTIYF
NA,TRBV29-1,TRBJ2-1,TRBD2,TGCAGCGTAAGCATTAGCGGGAAGTACAATGAGCAGTTCTTC,CSVSISGKYNEQFF
NA,TRBV6-6,TRBJ1-2,NA,TGTGCCAGCAGCTACCCGGCTAACTATGGCTACACCTTC,CASSYPANYGYTF
NA,TRBV5-1,TRBJ1-5,NA,TGCGCCAGCAGCTTGGTACCGGATAGGAATCAGCCCCAGCATTTT,CASSLVPDRNQPQHF
NA,TRBV9,TRBJ2-7,NA,TGTGCCAGCAGCGTACTCCCCAGCTCCTACGAGCAGTACTTC,CASSVLPSSYEQYF
NA,TRBV10-3,TRBJ2-2,NA,TGTGCCATCAATTCAGGGAACACCGGGGAGCTGTTTTTT,CAINSGNTGELFF
NA,TRBV27,TRBJ2-7,NA,TGTGCCAGCAGTACATATCCGGGACCAAAATACGAGCAGTACTTC,CASSTYPGPKYEQYF
few,TRBV19,TRBJ1-5,NA,TGTGCCAGTAGTCCCGAATCTCAGCCCCAGCATTTT,CASSPESQPQHF
NA,TRBV27,TRBJ2-1,TRBD2,TGTGCCAGCAGTTCTCCAGGACTAGCGGACAATGAGCAGTTCTTC,CASSSPGLADNEQFF
NA,TRBV7-3,TRBJ2-2,TRBD1,TGTGCCAGCAGCCCGACAGGGAGTAAGGGGGAGCTGTTTTTT,CASSPTGSKGELFF
few,TRBV5-6,TRBJ1-2,NA,TGTGCCAGCAGGGACATGCTTAACTATGGCTACACCTTC,CASRDMLNYGYTF
NA,TRBV7-7,TRBJ2-3,NA,TGTGCTAGCAGAGACGGAAGGGAGTATTTT,CASRDGREYF
NA,TRBV14,TRBJ2-7,NA,TGTGCCAGCAGCCAAGTCTATGGGTACGAGCAGTACTTC,CASSQVYGYEQYF
NA,TRBV4-1,TRBJ2-3,TRBD2,TGCGCCAGCAGCCAAGAAATAGCGGGAGCGGTCACAGATACGCAGTATTTT,CASSQEIAGAVTDTQYF
NA,TRBV4-2,TRBJ2-7,NA,TGTGCCAGCAGCCAACTCGGAGGTTTCGAGCAGTACTTC,CASSQLGGFEQYF
NA,TRBV15,TRBJ2-3,TRBD2,TGTGCCACCAGCAAACAACTAGCGGGAAGGTATTTT,CATSKQLAGRYF
NA,TRBV19,TRBJ2-5,TRBD2,TGTGCCAGTAGTATTCAGGCTAGCGGGAGTTACGAAACCCAGTACTTC,CASSIQASGSYETQYF
NA,TRBV7-6,TRBJ2-7,TRBD1,TGTGCCAGCAGCTTAGCCACTCGGACAGGGGGCAGCGTCCCCAGGCAGCAGTACTTC,CASSLATRTGGSVPRQQYF
NA,TRBV27,TRBJ1-1,NA,TGTGCCAGCACCGGGGCCACACCGGGCAAAGCTTTCTTT,CASTGATPGKAFF
NA,TRBV7-6,TRBJ2-7,NA,TGTGCCAGCAGCTTACCAGCCCTAGGATACGAGCAGTACTTC,CASSLPALGYEQYF
few,TRBV19,TRBJ1-2,NA,TGTGCCAGCCGATCCGGATCTGGCTACACCTTC,CASRSGSGYTF